This TCR beta chain was identified in a study of shared clonotypes between healthy human individuals (dated by TCRdb to between 2020 and 2021). For context, the study as a whole: Three men and two women, aged 18 to 49 years, made up the cohort. To estimate repertoire size and how much clonotypes are shared between individuals, the study performed deep sequencing of blood TCR repertoires from roughly five healthy adults. To increase sequencing depth and limit assay-specific biases, TCR repertoire library preparation and sequencing were carried out by different laboratories using diverse techniques. Per donor, leukapheresis produced somewhere between about 0.85 and 8.9 billion PBMCs.

Using the deep immunoSEQ assay, multiplex PCR amplified TCR CDR3 regions from genomic DNA. Extracted genomic DNA from each cell subset was distributed evenly across all wells of several immunoSEQ 96-well plates, and each plate was treated as a replicate. For unsorted PBMC, each replicate PCR was loaded with roughly 330 ng genomic DNA, equivalent to about 30,000 T cell genomes. Genomic DNA from unsorted PBMC was sequenced over ten immunoSEQ deep assay plates. Purified libraries were measured with a Qubit 3.0 fluorometer, size-checked on a Bioanalyzer 2100, and measured again with the KAPA Library Quantification kit. Every immunoSEQ 96-well plate was sequenced on a dedicated single-read 150-cycle Illumina NextSeq 550 flow cell. The original methods were these. Because the immunoSEQ output held only junctional sequences and lacked quality scores, the filtering could not match the filtering applied to full-length reads. Sequences were annotated with PyIR, a Python wrapper for IgBLAST v1.9, using IMGT germline references to assign V/J genes and CDR3. Reads were filtered out if the reads had weak V/J assignments (E-value above 1e-6), no CDR3, stop codons, out-of-frame junctions, or ambiguous translated residues. V3J clonotypes were defined as sequences sharing an identical inferred V gene, J gene, and CDR3 amino acid sequence. Percentage overlap between repertoires was calculated by dividing the number of shared unique clonotypes by the size of the smaller repertoire. Three approaches were used to assess repertoire richness: RTK rarefaction, the Chao1 estimator, and Recon v2.1 estimates of unobserved clonotypes. This is the immuneACCESS table as TCRdb keeps it, with only in-frame sequences that have V and J called. A part of the clones is gone; compared with another copy, unresolved V genes explain less than half, and the rest is unexplained. The V and J calls and clone size were taken over from that table, and D and trimming were inferred from the DNA. In all, the sample holds about 490,000 clones, and about 82% of those were seen once. Jointly, the top ten make up 10% to 15% of the sample.

The CDR3 starts with the cysteine, ends with the phenylalanine, and has 14 residues. Of the read, only the CDR3 DNA is kept; its 42 bases are in frame from base 1. In the germline V gene (reference sequence), CDR1 corresponds to MNHNY and CDR2 to SVGAGI. Germline trimming: 7 bases from V, 1 base from J; junction bases outside gene matches: 4. Healthy HIV-negative adults with no recently reported acute infections or vaccinations were included as donors. All donors were Caucasian adults living in Nashville, Tennessee, USA. For unsorted samples, some 100 million PBMCs were counted and genomic DNA was extracted with the QIAamp DNA Blood Mini kit. Blood was obtained by leukapheresis, after which PBMCs were separated by Ficoll-Histopaque density gradient centrifugation and cryopreserved in liquid nitrogen vapor phase. This clone has just one count. Which antigen it targets is not known. The sample holds no much larger clone one base away, and base qualities are not on file.

Results the study describes overall, beyond this receptor: Based on pairwise subsampling, the degree of clonotype sharing among donors was expected to be affected by sequencing depth. Sampling was restricted to blood, and TCR repertoires in tissue are likely to differ from TCR repertoires in blood. The genetic and exposure-history diversity represented was limited by the small number of donors.

The V and J segments used are TRBV6-6 and TRBJ1-1, with 9 bases in between that match TRBD1. The source of this sequence is a woman aged 40-49 years in good health. Some clones in this sample may be carry-over from other donors' samples. The sequenced sample was PBMCs. The encoded CDR3 is CASIGTGPNTEAFF. The sequenced DNA is TGTGCCAGCATCGGGACAGGGCCGAACACTGAAGCTTTCTTT.